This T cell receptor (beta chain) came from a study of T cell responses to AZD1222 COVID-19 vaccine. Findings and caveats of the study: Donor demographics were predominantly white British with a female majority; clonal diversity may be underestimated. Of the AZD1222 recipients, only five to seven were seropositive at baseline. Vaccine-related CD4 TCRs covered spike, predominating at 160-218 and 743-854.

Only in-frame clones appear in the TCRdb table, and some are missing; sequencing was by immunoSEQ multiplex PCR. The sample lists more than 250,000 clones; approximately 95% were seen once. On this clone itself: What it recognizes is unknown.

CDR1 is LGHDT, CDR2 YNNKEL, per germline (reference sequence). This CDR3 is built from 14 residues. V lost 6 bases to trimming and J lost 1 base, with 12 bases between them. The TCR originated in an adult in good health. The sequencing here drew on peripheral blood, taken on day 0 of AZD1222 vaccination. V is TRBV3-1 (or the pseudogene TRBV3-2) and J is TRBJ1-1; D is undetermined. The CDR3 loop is CASRQSGQNTEAFF. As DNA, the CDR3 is TGTGCCAGCAGGCAAAGCGGCCAGAACACTGAAGCTTTCTTT.